Each of the 21 T cell receptor beta chains below was sequenced from the same sample in a study of beta chain features in type 1 diabetes. All of the isolated RNA was reverse transcribed, so expressed TCRB transcripts were sequenced. Libraries were prepared by immunoSEQ multiplex PCR; TCRdb keeps only in-frame clonotypes and omits some of them. This table holds some 290,000 clones, roughly an eighth found once. General study findings and limits: Significant though moderate, a shortening of TCRB CDR3s appeared in all four CD4+ subsets of Type 1 diabetes patients.

No antigen has been assigned to these receptors. The specimen sequenced was naive CD4+ T cells from blood. Receptor source: a man aged 30 to 45 with type 1 diabetes.

The rearrangement uses TRBV29-1 and TRBJ2-5, with D hard to call. The DNA matches TRBJ2-7 better at its end, which makes the J call doubtful. Germline CDR1 reads SQVTM; CDR2 reads ANQGSEA. The CDR3 runs 12 residues. CDR3 coding DNA: TGCAGCGGTTTAAGCGACTCCTACGAGCAGTACTTC. This encodes CSGLSDSYEQYF.

There are a few counts of this clone. DNA of the CDR3: TGTGCCAGCAGCTTCAGGGGTACGCTCGGCAACGTCCTGACTTTC. It yields the protein CASSFRGTLGNVLTF. The V call is TRBV7-9, the J call TRBJ2-6; possible D gene TRBD1, 6 bases. CDR3 length equals 15 residues. V was cut by 3 bases and J by 9 bases, with 15 bases left in between. CDR1 and CDR2 from the germline V gene are SEHNR and FQNEAQ (reference sequence).

Details on this clone: This sample also contains other DNA sequences that code for the same CDR3. V gene TRBV28 combines with J gene TRBJ2-7; perhaps TRBD1 as D (5 bases). Between the trimmed V and J ends, which lost 4 bases and 3 bases, there was a span of 7 bases. CDR1 is MDHEN and CDR2 is SYDVKM in the germline V gene. There are 12 residues in the CDR3. The CDR3 bases are TGTGCCAGCAGTTCAGACAGCTACGAGCAGTACTTC. Protein product: CASSSDSYEQYF.

The CDR3 region is CASTRGLASGEQYF. The CDR3, as DNA: TGTGCCAGCACGAGGGGACTAGCATCAGGCGAGCAGTACTTC. The V and J genes are TRBV7-9 and TRBJ2-7; TRBD2 matches 9 bases. V was pared by 7 bases and J by 6 bases, with 10 bases of the junction left unmatched. CDR1 and CDR2 from the germline V gene are SEHNR and FQNEAQ (reference sequence). The CDR3 covers 14 residues.

The chain couples TRBV11-3 to TRBJ2-2; D not certain. Germline-derived CDR1 and CDR2 are SGHNT and YENEEA. This CDR3 contains 14 residues. V was clipped by 4 bases and J by 4 bases, with 10 bases between them. The CDR3 sequence is CASSSSSSTGELFF. The DNA of the CDR3 is TGTGCCAGCAGCTCATCTAGTTCCACCGGGGAGCTGTTTTTT.

This clone was seen only a few times. The rearrangement joins TRBV14 to TRBJ2-1; 11 bases are a match to TRBD2. CDR1 SGHDN and CDR2 FVKESK come from the germline V gene. This CDR3 is built from 19 residues. Germline trimming cut 3 bases from V and 4 bases from J; bases unmatched to any gene: 14. DNA of the CDR3: TGTGCCAGCAGCCATCTACCTAGCGGGAGGCAAGGGATTTACAATGAGCAGTTCTTC. It is translated as CASSHLPSGRQGIYNEQFF.

This clone has a handful of counts. The chain is built from TRBV6-6 and TRBJ2-7; D perhaps matches TRBD2 (5 bases). The CDR3 is made up of 12 amino acids. The germline V gene encodes CDR1 MNHNY and CDR2 SVGAGI (reference sequence). The V gene lost 7 bases and the J gene lost 5 bases, with 12 bases spanning the gap. CDR3 region: CASTMIGDEQYF. The CDR3 coding sequence is TGTGCCAGCACCATGATCGGGGACGAGCAGTACTTC.

This clone has just a few counts. The chain carries TRBV7-9 and TRBJ2-1; 10 bases align to TRBD2. Germline values: CDR1 SEHNR, CDR2 FQNEAQ (reference sequence). The CDR3 extends over 14 amino acids. V was pared by 6 bases and J by 3 bases, with 2 bases of the junction left unmatched. The CDR3: CASRASGSYNEQFF. The CDR3 DNA sequence: TGTGCCAGCAGGGCTAGCGGGAGCTACAATGAGCAGTTCTTC.

The chain uses TRBV5-1 and TRBJ1-1, with D perhaps matching TRBD1 (6 bases). Deletions cut 4 bases from V and 1 base from J, with 11 bases between. The germline CDR1 and CDR2 sequences are SGHRS and YFSETQ. This CDR3 contains 14 residues. CDR3: CASSRQASNTEAFF. As DNA, the CDR3 is TGCGCCAGCAGCCGACAGGCGTCGAACACTGAAGCTTTCTTT. Looking up the rest from reference TRBV5-1 and TRBJ1-1 gives the full variable domain: KAGVTQTPRYLIKTRGQQVTLSCSPISGHRSVSWYQQTPGQGLQFLFEYFSETQRNKGNFPGRFSGRQFSNSRSEMNVSTLELGDSALYLCASSRQASNTEAFFGQGTRLTVV.

The V gene is TRBV6-5, the J gene TRBJ2-4, with a weak D call TRBD2 (5 bases). CDR1 MNHEY and CDR2 SVGAGI come from the germline V gene. The CDR3 extends over 14 amino acids. V gave up 4 bases and J gave up 9 bases, with 16 bases separating them. The CDR3: CASSLERAGGIQYF. DNA of the CDR3: TGTGCCAGCAGTTTAGAACGGGCGGGCGGCATTCAGTACTTC.

This clone came up a few times. This rearrangement joins TRBV6-1 to TRBJ1-2, with D unresolved. The CDR3 spans 11 residues. Trimming shortened V by 7 bases and J by 2 bases, and 5 bases separated the two germline ends. In germline, CDR1 is MNHNS, CDR2 SASEGT. CDR3 nucleotide sequence: TGTGCCAGCACCGGGAACTATGGCTACACCTTC. The encoded protein is CASTGNYGYTF.

This chain joins TRBV7-3 and TRBJ2-5, with a possible D match to TRBD2 (6 bases). CDR1 SGHTA and CDR2 FQGTGA come from the germline V gene. This CDR3 is 13 amino acids long. Trimming left V 1 base short and J 6 bases short, with 9 bases between. DNA for the CDR3: TGTGCCAGCAGCTTAAGCGGGACGAAGACCCAGTACTTC. Its translation: CASSLSGTKTQYF.

The V and J genes are TRBV11-3 and TRBJ1-5; D may be TRBD1 (5 bases). This CDR3 comprises 14 residues. Trimming took off 3 bases at V and 11 bases at J, with 17 bases between the two ends. The germline V gene has CDR1 SGHNT and CDR2 YENEEA. CDR3: CASSFDSQFSAQHF. CDR3 DNA sequence: TGTGCCAGCAGCTTCGACAGCCAATTCTCGGCCCAGCATTTT.

This sequence joins TRBV15 and TRBJ1-4; D gene ambiguous. CDR3 length: 13 amino acids. Between the trimmed V and J ends, which lost 1 base and 5 bases, there was a span of 5 bases. Germline lookup yields CDR1 LNHNV and CDR2 YYDKDF (reference sequence). The CDR3 coding sequence is TGTGCCACCAGCAGAGGACTGAATGAAAAACTGTTTTTT. Residues: CATSRGLNEKLFF.

The V call is TRBV10-3, the J call TRBJ2-2; a possible D gene is TRBD1 (6 bases). CDR1 is ENHRY, CDR2 SYGVKD, per germline. V lost 6 bases, J lost 4 bases, and 21 bases lay in between. This CDR3 has 17 amino acids. CDR3 loop: CAIRGPTGTVSTGELFF. The CDR3 coding sequence is TGTGCCATCAGAGGGCCTACAGGGACGGTGAGCACCGGGGAGCTGTTTTTT.

The genes are TRBV18 and TRBJ1-2, with D maybe TRBD1 (5 bases). This CDR3 comprises 12 residues. The germline V and J ends were trimmed by 8 bases and 7 bases, with 14 bases remaining between them. Germline V gene lookup returns CDR1 KGHSH and CDR2 LQKENI. The DNA of the CDR3 is TGTGCCAGCGGAGGGACCGTCGGTGGCTACACCTTC. This codes for CASGGTVGGYTF.

This clone has more than one count but fewer than ten. This chain connects TRBV20-1 to TRBJ2-7, with D uncertain. Trimming took off 6 bases at V and 4 bases at J, with 10 bases between the two ends. This CDR3 has 11 amino acids. The germline V gene encodes CDR1 DFQATT and CDR2 SNEGSKA (reference sequence). The CDR3 DNA is TGCAGTGCAAAGAACCGGTACGAGCAGTACTTC. Translating it yields CSAKNRYEQYF.

In its sample, this clone was seen a few times. V is TRBV15 and J is TRBJ2-7; 9 nucleotides align to TRBD2. In germline, CDR1 is LNHNV, CDR2 YYDKDF (reference sequence). V lost 0 bases, J lost 2 bases, and 11 bases stayed unmatched. The CDR3 contains 18 residues. CDR3 loop: CATSRESLGAGGPYEQYF. CDR3 coding DNA: TGTGCCACCAGCAGAGAATCGCTAGGGGCGGGAGGGCCCTACGAGCAGTACTTC.

This clone came up a few times. The chain employs TRBV28 and TRBJ2-7, with TRBD2 as a possible D gene (5 bases). Germline V gene sequence: CDR1 MDHEN, CDR2 SYDVKM. The ends were cut back, 4 bases at V and 5 bases at J, with 12 bases in the middle. The CDR3 is 13 residues long. The CDR3 region is CASSYPAGDEQYF. For the CDR3, the DNA is TGTGCCAGCAGTTACCCGGCCGGGGACGAGCAGTACTTC. The full variable domain, its missing parts supplied by reference TRBV28 and TRBJ2-7, is DVKVTQSSRYLVKRTGEKVFLECVQDMDHENMFWYRQDPGLGLRLIYFSYDVKMKEKGDIPEGYSVSREKKERFSLILESASTNQTSMYLCASSYPAGDEQYFGPGTRLTVT.

This clone was counted between two and nine times. The V call is TRBV6-1, the J call TRBJ2-1; D is possibly TRBD2 (5 bases). The V end was cut by 0 bases, the J end by 10 bases, with 10 bases between. CDR1 is MNHNS and CDR2 is SASEGT in the germline V gene. This CDR3 spans 13 amino acids. CDR3 nucleotide sequence: TGTGCCAGCAGTGAAGCGCGGCGGGCCGAGCAGTTCTTC. Amino acid sequence: CASSEARRAEQFF.

This clone was found a few times. The CDR3, as DNA: TGTGCCAGCAGTCACCGCACCGGACAGGGTAGAGATACGCAGTATTTT. It yields the protein CASSHRTGQGRDTQYF. The gene calls are TRBV2 and TRBJ2-3; 8 positions agree with TRBD1. CDR3 length: 16 amino acids. V shed 5 bases and J 5 bases; nucleotides not matched to a gene: 12. Germline CDR1 SNHLY, CDR2 FYNNEI.